This is a list of T cell receptor beta chains from one sample in a study of T-cell reconstitution after alpha-beta-depleted transplantation in children. TCRdb redid the calling of the PCR reads with MiXCR, one entry per CDR3 protein. Altogether about 580,000 distinct CDR3 sequences are present, 25% to 30% being singletons, with the ten largest covering around a third. The sequences come from PBMCs, collected before TCRalphabeta/CD19-depleted stem cell transplant. These receptor sequences come from a boy under three years old with Wiskott-Aldrich syndrome, due to receive a stem cell transplant. Both conserved end residues are part of each CDR3. The D gene is left open where the match is weak. Where a row states a size, it is once, few, many or the class of an expanded clone; other rows omit it.

j_call clone_size d_call v_call cdr3_nt cdr3_aa
TRBJ2-3 few . TRBV20-1 TGCAGCGCCTCTAGGGCTAATACGCAGTATTTT CSASRANTQYF
TRBJ2-3 few TRBD2 TRBV5-1 TGCGCCAGCAGCCGCGGGACTAGCGGGAGCATAGGCACAGATACGCAGTATTTT CASSRGTSGSIGTDTQYF
TRBJ1-2 . TRBD1 TRBV20-1 TGCAGTGCTAGGGTGTCAGGGGGCGGTGGTGGCTACACCTTC CSARVSGGGGGYTF
TRBJ2-7 . . TRBV7-2 TGTGCCAGCAGCCCGTATAGGGCCAGGACGGCTTACGAGCAGTACTTC CASSPYRARTAYEQYF
TRBJ2-1 . . TRBV7-8 TGTGCCAGCAGCTTAGCTATCCCAGGGCGCAATGAGCAGTTCTTC CASSLAIPGRNEQFF
TRBJ2-1 few TRBD2 TRBV6-1 TGTGCCAGCAAGGCTAGCGGAAACAATGAGCAGTTCTTC CASKASGNNEQFF
TRBJ2-5 . TRBD2 TRBV12-3/TRBV12-4 TGTGCCAGCAGTCCGCGGACTAGCTTCGAGACCCAGTACTTC CASSPRTSFETQYF
TRBJ1-3 few . TRBV7-2 TGTGCCAGCAGCTTATTTTACGGCCCTGGAAACACCATATATTTT CASSLFYGPGNTIYF
TRBJ2-1 . . TRBV5-1 TGCGCCAGCAGCTTGGATCGAGCGCAAGGAGGTGAGCGGTTCTTC CASSLDRAQGGERFF
TRBJ2-7 few TRBD1 TRBV7-8 TGTGCCAGCAGCCTAGGGGACAGGGACTTTCCCCAGTACTTC CASSLGDRDFPQYF
TRBJ2-3 . TRBD2 TRBV7-6 TGTGCCAGCAGCCCGGGAGCGGGAGGGCCCGGAGATACGCAGTATTTT CASSPGAGGPGDTQYF
TRBJ2-7 few . TRBV15 TGTGCCACCAGCGGGCCAGACAGCTACGAGCAGTACTTC CATSGPDSYEQYF
TRBJ2-3 . . TRBV7-8 TGTGCCAGCAGCTTATTTGCCCGACATTGGCGGGGAGATACGCAGTATTTT CASSLFARHWRGDTQYF
TRBJ2-7 few . TRBV18 TGTGCCAGCTCGGATTCTCCAGGTGGGGAGCAGTACTTC CASSDSPGGEQYF
TRBJ1-4 . TRBD1 TRBV10-3 TGTGCCATCAGTACAGGGGTTGATGAAAAACTGTTTTTT CAISTGVDEKLFF
TRBJ2-5 many . TRBV7-2 TGTGCCAGCAGCTTAGGGACAGACCTTGGAACCCAGTACTTC CASSLGTDLGTQYF
TRBJ2-3 . TRBD2 TRBV5-1 TGCGCCAGCAGCCCCCCGACTAGCGGGAGGGCCTTTGGAGATACGCAGTATTTT CASSPPTSGRAFGDTQYF
TRBJ2-6 . . TRBV6-1 TGTGCCAGCGGAAATCACAGGTCTGGGGCCAACGTCCTGACTTTC CASGNHRSGANVLTF
TRBJ2-1 few TRBD2 TRBV19 TGTGCCAGTAGTATAGGGGCGGGAGCCAGCACATACAATGAGCAGTTCTTC CASSIGAGASTYNEQFF
TRBJ2-2 . TRBD2 TRBV27 TGTGCCAGCAGTCTCGGGACTAGCATTAGAAACACCGGGGAGCTGTTTTTT CASSLGTSIRNTGELFF
TRBJ2-7 . TRBD1 TRBV5-6 TGTGCCAGCAGCTTGGGACCCAGGGGGCGCGGATACGAGCAGTACTTC CASSLGPRGRGYEQYF
TRBJ1-1 few TRBD1 TRBV12-3/TRBV12-4 TGTGCCAGCACCAAGGGGACAGGGTGGAACACTGAAGCTTTCTTT CASTKGTGWNTEAFF
TRBJ2-1 few TRBD2 TRBV4-2 TGTGCCAGCAGCCAGACTAGCGGGAGAATAAATGAGCAGTTCTTC CASSQTSGRINEQFF
TRBJ1-2 many . TRBV7-2 TGTGCCAGCAGCTTACTTGGGGGCTATGGCTACACCTTC CASSLLGGYGYTF
TRBJ2-2 . TRBD2 TRBV10-2 TGCGCCAGCAGTGGAGGGTTAGCGGGAGGAGTCGGGGAGCTGTTTTTT CASSGGLAGGVGELFF
TRBJ2-3 . . TRBV20-1 TGCAGTGCTAGCGGAGGAATGGATACGCAGTATTTT CSASGGMDTQYF
TRBJ2-1 few . TRBV4-2 TGTGCCAGCAGCCAAGAATCAGGTTTTGGGGGTGAGCAGTTCTTC CASSQESGFGGEQFF
TRBJ2-1 . TRBD2 TRBV29-1 TGCAGCGTTGGCGCAACTGTAGCGGGGTCCTACAATGAGCAGTTCTTC CSVGATVAGSYNEQFF
TRBJ1-1 . . TRBV20-1 TGCAGTGCTAGACCCGGTGGGGGATTCACTGAAGCTTTCTTT CSARPGGGFTEAFF
TRBJ1-6 . . TRBV6-6 TGTGCCTGCCAGGGGAAGGGATATTCACCCCTCCACTTT CACQGKGYSPLHF
TRBJ1-1 few TRBD1 TRBV29-1 TGCAGCGCCCTCAGACAGGGCCCGAACACTGAAGCTTTCTTT CSALRQGPNTEAFF
TRBJ2-7 few . TRBV6-5 TGTGCCAGCGAGGGGCCCTCCTACGAGCAGTACTTC CASEGPSYEQYF
TRBJ2-2 . . TRBV5-1 TGCGCCAGCAGCCCTACCTGGACCGCGAACACCGGGGAGCTGTTTTTT CASSPTWTANTGELFF
TRBJ2-1 once . TRBV5-1 TGCGCCAGCAGCCGCGGGGCCCCGAGCTCCTACAATGAGCAGTTCTTC CASSRGAPSSYNEQFF
TRBJ2-7 few TRBD1 TRBV12-3/TRBV12-4 TGTGCCAGCGGGGACAGGGCGGGCTACGAGCAGTACTTC CASGDRAGYEQYF
TRBJ2-3 . TRBD1 TRBV5-1 TGCGCCAGCAGCAAGACAGGGGAACGTGCAGATACGCAGTATTTT CASSKTGERADTQYF
TRBJ2-1 . TRBD2 TRBV11-2 TGTGCCAGCAGCTTATTTGGCCTAGCGGGAGTCCCACTCTACAATGAGCAGTTCTTC CASSLFGLAGVPLYNEQFF
TRBJ2-7 few TRBD2 TRBV4-1 TGCGCCAGCAGCCAATCTCCCGGGACTAGAAGACACGAGCAGTACTTC CASSQSPGTRRHEQYF
TRBJ2-5 few TRBD2 TRBV11-2 TGTGCCAGCAGCCCACTTCTGGCTCTAGCGGGAGGGCAAGAGACCCAGTACTTC CASSPLLALAGGQETQYF
TRBJ1-5 few . TRBV27 TGTGCCAGCAGTTCCAGACAGACCACTAGCAATCAGCCCCAGCATTTT CASSSRQTTSNQPQHF
TRBJ2-1 few TRBD2 TRBV7-9 TGTGCCAGCAGCTTAGGGGGACTAGCGGGAGTGTCATTTGAGCAGTTCTTC CASSLGGLAGVSFEQFF